This TCR beta chain was documented in a study of OX40 agonist ivuxolimab in advanced cancers. Regarding the study as a whole: The CD4+ and CD8+ T cells in the blood had expanded clonally by week 6 at 0.1 to 3.0 mg/kg.

Some clones are missing from TCRdb's copy, which holds only in-frame ones; the method was immunoSEQ multiplex PCR. The table shows approximately 130,000 clones, with under 95% occurring only once. Details on this clone: Its antigen remains unknown.

Looked up from germline, CDR1 is SGHAT and CDR2 is FQNNGV. The CDR3 runs 14 residues. V was shortened by 6 bases and J by 0 bases, with 8 bases between the two germline ends. The sample in question was CD4+ or CD8+ T cells sorted from blood, obtained in a trial of the OX40 agonist ivuxolimab. V is TRBV11-2 and J is TRBJ2-2, with unresolved D. The TCR comes from an adult with an advanced solid tumor such as melanoma, head and neck, liver or kidney cancer. CDR3 residues: CASSPTPNTGELFF. In DNA, the CDR3 is TGTGCCAGCAGTCCTACACCGAACACCGGGGAGCTGTTTTTT.